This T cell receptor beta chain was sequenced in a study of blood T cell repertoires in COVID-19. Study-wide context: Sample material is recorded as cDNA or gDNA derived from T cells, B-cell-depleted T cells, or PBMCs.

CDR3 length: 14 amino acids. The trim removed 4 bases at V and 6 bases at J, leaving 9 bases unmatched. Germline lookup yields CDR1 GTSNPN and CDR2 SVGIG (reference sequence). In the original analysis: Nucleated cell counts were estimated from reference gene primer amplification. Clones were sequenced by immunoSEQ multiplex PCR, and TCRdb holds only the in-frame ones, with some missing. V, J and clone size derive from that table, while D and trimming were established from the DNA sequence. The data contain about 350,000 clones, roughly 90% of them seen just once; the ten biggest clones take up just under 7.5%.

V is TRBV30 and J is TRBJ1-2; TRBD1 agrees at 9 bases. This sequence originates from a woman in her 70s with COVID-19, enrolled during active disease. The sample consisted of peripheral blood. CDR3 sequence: CAWTETGGWNGYTF. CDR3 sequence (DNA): TGTGCCTGGACTGAGACAGGGGGTTGGAATGGCTACACCTTC. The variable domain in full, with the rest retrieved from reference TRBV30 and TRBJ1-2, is SQTIHQWPATLVQPVGSPLSLECTVEGTSNPNLYWYRQAAGRGLQLLFYSVGIGQISSEVPQNLSASRPQDRQFILSSKKLLLSDSGFYLCAWTETGGWNGYTFGSGTRLTVV.